A selection of T cell receptor beta chains follows, all from one sample in a study of T cell responses to AZD1222 COVID-19 vaccine. Generated by immunoSEQ multiplex PCR, the TCRdb table keeps only in-frame clones and is missing some. The repertoire holds more than 100,000 clones, with over 90% as singletons. The specimen was peripheral blood, collected on day 0 of AZD1222 vaccination. All receptors derive from an adult in good health. CDR3s include the opening cysteine and the closing phenylalanine or tryptophan. The D gene is left open where the match is weak. The listing skips clone size in some rows; elsewhere it reads once, few, many or a size class.

DNA: TGTGCCAGCAGCGTAGGGTCTTATGGCACTGAAGCTTTCTTT
CDR3: CASSVGSYGTEAFF
V: TRBV9
J: TRBJ1-1
D: -
size: -

DNA: TGTGCCAGCAGCTTGGGTCGGCAGACCCCAAGCAATCAGCCCCAGCATTTT
CDR3: CASSLGRQTPSNQPQHF
V: TRBV5-6
J: TRBJ1-5
D: -
size: -

DNA: TGTGCCAGTAGTCCGCGACTGGTAGATACGCAGTATTTT
CDR3: CASSPRLVDTQYF
V: TRBV19
J: TRBJ2-3
D: -
size: once

DNA: TGTGCCAGCAGTTTCGACGGACCACAAGAGACCCAGTACTTC
CDR3: CASSFDGPQETQYF
V: TRBV27
J: TRBJ2-5
D: -
size: -

DNA: TGTGCCAGCAGTTATGGACAAGCCGATCAGCCCCAGCATTTT
CDR3: CASSYGQADQPQHF
V: TRBV6-2/TRBV6-3
J: TRBJ1-5
D: -
size: -

DNA: TGCAGCGTTGCCCTGACAGGGAGGAGCAATCAGCCCCAGCATTTT
CDR3: CSVALTGRSNQPQHF
V: TRBV29-1
J: TRBJ1-5
D: TRBD1
size: -

DNA: TGTGCCAGCAGCTTGGGTAAGCGAGCGGGAGTGAACACAGATACGCAGTATTTT
CDR3: CASSLGKRAGVNTDTQYF
V: TRBV5-4
J: TRBJ2-3
D: TRBD2
size: -

DNA: TGTGCCAGCAGTGAAACGGGACAGCCGAAACTGTTTTTT
CDR3: CASSETGQPKLFF
V: TRBV25-1
J: TRBJ1-4
D: TRBD1
size: -

DNA: TGTGCCAGCAGTTTATTCACAGCGGACGAGCAGTACTTC
CDR3: CASSLFTADEQYF
V: TRBV28
J: TRBJ2-7
D: -
size: -

DNA: TGTGCCAGTAGTACCGGTCGCTCCTCTAACTATGGCTACACCTTC
CDR3: CASSTGRSSNYGYTF
V: TRBV19
J: TRBJ1-2
D: -
size: -

DNA: TGTGCCAGCAGTGAAAGGGGACACGACCAAGGAAACACCATATATTTT
CDR3: CASSERGHDQGNTIYF
V: TRBV6-1
J: TRBJ1-3
D: -
size: -

DNA: TGTGCCAGCAGTTTATACCCGGGACAGGGGAGAGACAATGAGCAGTTCTTC
CDR3: CASSLYPGQGRDNEQFF
V: TRBV28
J: TRBJ2-1
D: TRBD1
size: -

DNA: TGCAGTGCTAGTGGAGTCCGGCAGGGCGGCGGTGAAAAACTGTTTTTT
CDR3: CSASGVRQGGGEKLFF
V: TRBV20-1
J: TRBJ1-4
D: -
size: -

DNA: TGTGCCAGCAGCCCCGGGGACATCTATGGCTACACCTTC
CDR3: CASSPGDIYGYTF
V: TRBV5-4
J: TRBJ1-2
D: -
size: -